This T cell receptor (beta chain) was documented in a study of control samples from healthy donors and cancer patients. The method was immunoSEQ multiplex PCR; TCRdb's version includes in-frame clones alone and lacks a portion of them. In the table there are roughly 100,000 clones, over 85% of which are singletons. V lost 1 base to trimming and J lost 11 bases, with 9 bases between them. The CDR3 consists of 12 residues. Germline CDR1 reads SEHNR; CDR2 reads FQNEAQ (reference sequence). This clonotype was obtained from a human donor in good health. The donor label of this sample is uncertain. The sequenced material came from blood. The chain uses TRBV7-9 and TRBJ1-5; D gene uncertain. The CDR3 nucleotides read TGTGCCAGCAGCTTAGGTCTGGGGACCCAGCATTTT. Protein product: CASSLGLGTQHF.